The clone carrying this T cell receptor (beta chain) was counted only a few times. Its target is not known. Using unique molecular identifiers, the investigators prepared the TCRbeta library. TCRdb independently ran MiXCR on the PCR reads; one entry per CDR3 protein. In the table there are 500,000 to 650,000 distinct CDR3 sequences, roughly an eighth of which are singletons. The data were obtained in a study of T-cell reconstitution after alpha-beta-depleted transplantation in children. Study-level findings and limits: A year post-transplant, T-cell counts and diversity derived mostly from newly produced T cells. The origin of alpha-beta T cells about two months after transplant was reportedly several hundred expanded graft clones.

The sequenced sample was PBMCs, mostly from graft donor cells, obtained 180 days after TCRalphabeta/CD19-depleted stem cell transplant. The TCR comes from a female patient aged 2-15 years who had a stem cell transplant for aplastic anemia, so the T cells may come from the graft donor.

CDR3 DNA: TGTGCCAGCGGCTATGATCTCCCCTACGAGCAGTACGTC. It codes for CASGYDLPYEQYV. This chain uses TRBV27 with TRBJ2-7; the D is unclear. With 8 bases removed from V and 2 bases from J, the gap between germline ends came to 13 bases. Per the germline V gene, CDR1 is MNHEY and CDR2 is SMNVEV (reference sequence). This CDR3 has 13 residues.